This TCR beta chain was captured by sequencing in a study of cytomegalovirus exposure and HLA in healthy donors (dated by TCRdb to the late 2010s). Background for the entire study: An earlier analysis of approximately 550 of the donors reported about 290 Gb of sequence data and 120 million or so unique TCR beta sequences from 150 million to 200 million T cells. Several DR-DQ haplotypes were treated as single units for association and clustering because of strong linkage in the cohort. Donor age, sex, ethnicity and CMV serostatus were compiled alongside the repertoire data. Along with the roughly 670-subject first cohort, a separate validation cohort of around 110 different subjects was used. Every repertoire in the discovery cohort had been generated on one and the same sequencing platform. In the later analysis, no new phenotypic data were used to find candidate immune exposures; instead, reliance was placed on TCR beta sequences and their occurrence across donors. High-throughput TCR immunosequencing, statistical association of individual TCRs with disease status, and machine learning were combined to predict cytomegalovirus infection status. Typing coverage varied by locus: about 629-640 donors for A, B, C, DRB1 and DQB1; approximately 560 for DQA1; around 610 for DPA1; fewer than 480 for DPB1. The study was designed to test whether signatures of past pathogen exposure could be identified by cataloging public T cell receptors. Of the roughly 400 genotyped donors, 75% to 85% were placed in the genetic ancestry cluster associated with self-reported Caucasian donors. An earlier analysis of several hundred of the donors applied high-throughput TCR beta sequencing to assess whether each TCR beta V gene segment acted as functional or pseudogenic. An early release that covered about 600 HLA-typed donors contained 300 to 350 gigabases of sequencing data and tens of millions of unique TCR sequences. In a later genetic analysis, genome-wide SNP genotypes for about 65% of the 666 donors were used, and that subset was treated as a discovery cohort. On average, roughly 200,000 unique TCR beta nucleotide sequences were sequenced per donor among roughly 430 genotyped donors of the cohort, with 15% to 20% of those sequences being non-productive. The T cell repertoires of under 700 subjects were profiled by immunosequencing and related to cytomegalovirus serostatus. Class I and class II HLA loci were covered by the typing at four-digit resolution. A later analysis re-examined previously published TCR beta repertoires from around 670 donors and added high-resolution HLA genotyping to investigate patterns of TCR occurrence.

What the research found in general, with its limitations: Three of the identified cytomegalovirus-associated TCR beta chains were confirmed in vitro to be specific for cytomegalovirus antigens. In a later analysis, HLA-associated TCR beta chains showed more clonal expansion and lower generation probabilities than non-associated chains that were equally common. When HLA alleles, especially DR and DQ, strongly co-occurred, TCR associations were difficult to assign to individual alleles. Most TCR sequences were observed very rarely across donors, whereas some public TCRs were present in many individuals. Most CMV-associated TCR beta chains appeared to be HLA-restricted in a later analysis, and the HLA associations seemed to be driven largely by CMV exposure. A further reported finding was that TCR beta sequences accurately predicted the HLA-A and HLA-B alleles for most subjects in the first cohort. The classifier was reported to diagnose cytomegalovirus status with high specificity and sensitivity in both the original and validation cohorts. In a later analysis, several top co-occurrence clusters were reported to appear linked to parvovirus B19, influenza, CMV and Epstein-Barr virus. In this cohort, only TCR beta chains were sequenced, and detectable features were limited by the absence of alpha or paired-chain data. The earlier analysis of some 560 of the donors excluded some 15 rarely observed V segments, including chromosome 9 orphons, because counts were too low. Presence/absence analyses assumed roughly uniform sequencing depth across donors, an assumption that may not hold. According to a later genetic analysis, donors in an Asian-associated ancestry cluster had fewer N-insertions in productive TCRs than the roughly 670-donor mean. CMV serostatus was the only immune exposure information available for the cohort. According to the authors, the approach could potentially be generalized to other disease states and immunological phenotypes. Some IMGT-functional V segments, including TRBV6-2 and TRBV6-3, could not be told apart with the 87-base-pair reads, so those segments were excluded. In an earlier analysis of fewer than 750 of the donors, most TCR beta V segments were observed in productive rearrangements about 87% or about 30% of the time, broadly matching IMGT annotations. A later analysis found that TCR association rates varied across HLA loci, with DRB1 alleles showing the most associated TCRs and HLA-C alleles the fewest. A later genetic analysis associated a missense DCLRE1C variant with V-gene and J-gene trimming of TCR beta chains, and an independent cohort replicated the association. A later analysis associated some 17,000 TCR beta sequences with specific HLA alleles at a false discovery rate of 0.05. Linkage disequilibrium might explain the correlated functional status among segregating V segments, but an unknown experimental factor could not be ruled out. A cluster of highly shared sequence variants was judged likely to be a technical artifact of the sequencing pipeline. Because HLA typing was unavailable for some donors at each locus, only the typed subset was used in association tests. The study gave a list of 150 to 200 TCR beta chains associated with cytomegalovirus.

The cohort was made up of 500 to 800 healthy bone marrow donors. Cohort members were all nominally healthy when sampled, although unrecorded immune exposures were likely present. The donor tested CMV seronegative, placing the donor among the roughly 350 seronegative members of the cohort. A peripheral blood sample was provided by each donor, and peripheral blood mononuclear cells were used for TCR beta sequencing. Genomic DNA extraction from the blood cell samples was performed with the Qiagen DNeasy Blood Extraction Kit. With respect to this clone: The specificity of this receptor is unknown. Within one base of it there is no much larger clone, and no base qualities were kept.

Libraries were made using the immunoSEQ multiplex PCR assay. A mixture of 60 forward primers for TCR Vbeta segments and 13 reverse primers for TCR Jbeta segments was used in the multiplex PCR. A multiplex PCR assay on genomic DNA amplified the CDR3 region of rearranged TCR beta genes. The Illumina HiSeq System was used to sequence the amplified TCR beta libraries as 87-base-pair reads. The paper's data handling went like this. In a later analysis, some 80 million unique TCR beta chains were counted across the approximately 620 repertoires, and roughly 10 million of these chains were shared by at least two donors. To remove PCR and sequencing errors, raw reads were error-corrected and collapsed into unique sequences using a nearest-neighbor algorithm that merged closely related sequences. Alignment of CDR3 sequences to IMGT reference sequences was used to assign V, D and J gene segments. For a sequence to be retained, a match of at least six nucleotides was required to both a V gene segment and a J gene segment. A rearrangement was called productive if the CDR3 had no stop codons and remained in frame with V and J, and every other rearrangement was called non-productive. Following IMGT convention, CDR3 was defined as the stretch from the second conserved V-encoded cysteine up to the conserved J-encoded phenylalanine. The earlier analysis of roughly 590 of the donors excluded sequences that lacked an unambiguous match to a single V gene segment. In an earlier analysis of several hundred of the donors, V segments were called functional above 56.7% productive rearrangements and were called segregating when the between-donor standard deviation exceeded 5%. A statistical classification framework was built for diagnosing cytomegalovirus status from the catalog of TCR beta chain sequences. In a later analysis, V and J genes were assigned by comparing TCR nucleotide sequences against IMGT/GENE-DB human TR gene sequences. In a later analysis, CDR3 sequences and most-parsimonious VDJ recombination scenarios were assigned using the TCRdist pipeline. In a later analysis, each TCR beta chain was defined by its CDR3 amino acid sequence together with its V-gene family, and reads lacking a unique V-gene family were excluded. A later analysis removed roughly 590 highly shared, low-generation-probability nucleotide sequences to deal with suspected cross-contamination and a sequencing artifact. In a later analysis, a clonal expansion index for each public chain was calculated from normalized within-repertoire ranks of inferred template counts. In a later analysis, generation probabilities were computed with a VDJ recombination model fitted to out-of-frame rearrangements, and the resulting probabilities were checked against IGoR. In a later analysis, TCR-TCR, TCR-HLA and TCR-CMV co-occurrence was scored with hypergeometric tests, and a repertoire-size bias correction was applied to TCR pairs. False discovery rates were estimated in a later analysis by permuting HLA or CMV assignments 20 times. In a later analysis, co-occurring TCRs were grouped using DBSCAN, with TCRdist sequence similarity added in when clustering inside HLA-allele-positive subsets. For co-occurrence clustering, repertoires with fewer than 30,000 or more than 120,000 public chains were excluded, along with 4 to 6 repertoires with anomalous nucleotide sharing. TCRdb re-hosts the immuneACCESS table, in-frame sequences only. Its copies lack some clones; in the studies checked, an unresolved V gene accounts for under half of them, and the cause for the rest is not known. That table furnishes V, J and clone size, whereas the DNA furnished D and trimming. The sample table holds 200,000 to 250,000 clones, of which roughly 79% were seen once. The top ten clones comprise under 2% of the sample.

V is reduced by 0 bases and J by 2 bases, leaving a spacing of 11 bases between them. Looking up the germline V gene (reference sequence) yields CDR1 SGHKS and CDR2 YYEKEE. Including the terminal cysteine and phenylalanine, the CDR3 comprises 15 residues. Just CDR3 DNA is preserved here, 45 bases in frame from base 1. Sequenced: PBMCs. Recombination linked TRBV5-5 to TRBJ1-2, with the D segment identity uncertain. The origin of this receptor is a man aged 18 to 29 in good health and CMV-seronegative. CDR3 sequence: CASSLETSGNYGYTF. Read as DNA, the sequence is TGTGCCAGCAGCTTGGAAACGTCAGGAAACTATGGCTACACCTTC.